This T cell receptor (beta chain) stems from a study of blood T cell repertoires in COVID-19. The wider study: PBMCs, B-cell-depleted T cells, or T cells provided the cDNA or gDNA that made up the material.

Measured with immunoSEQ multiplex PCR; TCRdb has only the in-frame clones, and not every one. The sample yields 310,000 or so clones, around 90% seen once. The CDR3 contains 16 residues. Trimming took 0 bases from V and 2 from J; bases not matched to a gene: 4. Per germline, CDR1 LGHNA and CDR2 YNFKEQ. The rearrangement links TRBV4-2 to TRBJ1-3; TRBD1 agrees at 7 bases. Input material: PBMCs or T cells enriched from blood (not recorded which). This TCR derives from a woman in her late teens or twenties with acute COVID-19. CDR3 sequence: CASSQETGRTGNTIYF. As DNA, the CDR3 is TGTGCCAGCAGCCAAGAGACAGGGAGGACTGGAAACACCATATATTTT.